This T cell receptor (beta chain) was identified in a study of blood T cell repertoires in COVID-19 (dated by TCRdb to 2020 to 2022). Broadly, across the study: Samples from collaborators originated in the United States, Italy and Spain and spanned both the acute and convalescent phases of COVID-19. The prospective study material was composed of cDNA or gDNA derived from T cells, B-cell-depleted T cells, or PBMCs. Subjects who had been exposed to COVID-19, were actively infected with it, or had recovered from it provided the deeply sampled blood TCRbeta repertoires that made up the dataset. The repertoires were made available in a free public database intended to serve as a resource for research on the immune response to SARS-CoV-2. The samples were drawn from the first 160 participants of the ongoing ImmuneRACE study and from 1,254 subjects provided by 6 global collaborators. Sample metadata almost always included a de-identified subject ID, COVID-19 status, age in years and sex. Where HLA class I and class II types were available, the types were taken from metadata supplied by the sample provider, not from assay-based typing.

Concerning this clone itself: Its antigen specificity is not known. Base qualities are not at hand, and no much larger clone is one base apart.

Whole blood was collected in K2EDTA tubes by collaborating institutions according to the institutions' own protocols. For TCRbeta analysis, collaborators shipped samples in one of three forms: frozen whole blood, isolated PBMCs, or DNA extracted from either of those sample types. The immunoSEQ Assay, a bias-controlled multiplex PCR, was used to amplify TCRbeta CDR3 regions from genomic DNA. The published analysis was carried out like this. Nucleated cell counts per sample were estimated from amplification of reference gene primers within the assay. To quantify the absolute abundance of each unique TCRbeta CDR3 rearrangement, sequence reads were collapsed and filtered. Productive Simpson clonality was computed per sample as the square root of Simpson's diversity index over productive rearrangements. The immuneACCESS repertoire file appears here via TCRdb, limited to in-frame rearrangements. These files lack a portion of the clones; in checked studies, under half of the deficit traces to unresolved V genes, and the cause of the others is not known. V and J calls and clone size are those listed in that table; D and trimming were worked out from the DNA. This sample lists approximately 97,000 clones; around 86% were detected once. 2.5% to 3.5% of the sample rests with the top ten.

What the study reported, not specific to this receptor: Clinical and demographic metadata were provided uncurated, with the amount varying by source and participant.

This TCR was recovered from a man in his fifties or sixties with active or convalescent COVID-19. Sequencing was done on a sample of peripheral blood.

The base sequence is TGCGCCAGCAGCTTGGCCCCGCCGGGACAGGGGACTCAAGAGACCCAGTACTTC. This translates into CASSLAPPGQGTQETQYF. The chain employs TRBV5-1 and TRBJ2-5, with 10 middle bases fitting TRBD1. Trimming removed 0 bases from V and 2 bases from J; the gene matches leave 10 bases unexplained. Its CDR3 holds 18 amino acids, cysteine through phenylalanine. Only CDR3 DNA is held: 54 bases, read in frame from base 1. Via the germline V gene, CDR1 is SGHRS and CDR2 YFSETQ.